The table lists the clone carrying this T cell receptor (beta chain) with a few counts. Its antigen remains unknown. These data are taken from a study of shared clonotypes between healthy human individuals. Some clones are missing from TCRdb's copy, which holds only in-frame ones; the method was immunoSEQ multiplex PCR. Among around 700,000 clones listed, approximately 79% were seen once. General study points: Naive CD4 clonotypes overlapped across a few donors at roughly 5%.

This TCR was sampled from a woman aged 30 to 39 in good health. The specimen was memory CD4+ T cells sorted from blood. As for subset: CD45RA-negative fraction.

CDR3 bases: TGCGCCAGCAGTGATTACTCCGAGCAGTACTTC. Its translation: CASSDYSEQYF. This chain connects TRBV10-2 to TRBJ2-7; D remains unclear. Trimming removed 3 bases at V and 6 bases at J, with 6 bases between. The germline CDR1 and CDR2 sequences are WSHSY and SAAADI. CDR3 length: 11 amino acids.